Shown below are 6 T cell receptor beta chains from a single sample sequenced in a study of beta chain features in type 1 diabetes. Reverse transcription of all isolated RNA meant that expressed TCRB transcripts were sequenced. Clones were sequenced by immunoSEQ multiplex PCR, and TCRdb holds only the in-frame ones, with some missing. The top ten hold about 0.6% of the sample, which has approximately 140,000 clones, less than 10% seen once. The specimen was central memory CD4+ T cells from blood. These receptors were obtained from a woman in her thirties or forties in good health.

This chain joins TRBV7-6 and TRBJ2-7, with 7 bases matching TRBD1. The J segment lost 4 bases and the V segment lost 5 bases, leaving 8 bases of the junction unmatched. The CDR3 consists of 14 residues. Germline assignment: CDR1 SGHVS and CDR2 FNYEAQ. The CDR3 bases are TGTGCCAGCAGCCTGACAGGGTTAATTTACGAGCAGTACTTC. It translates to CASSLTGLIYEQYF.

This chain uses TRBV9 with TRBJ1-2; D is ambiguous. The V end lost 0 bases, the J end lost 2 bases, and 14 bases lay between the germline ends. Germline V gives CDR1 SGDLS, CDR2 YYNGEE. The CDR3 contains 16 residues. The CDR3 loop is CASSVASIEENYGYTF. CDR3 coding DNA: TGTGCCAGCAGCGTAGCGAGTATTGAGGAGAACTATGGCTACACCTTC.

As DNA, the CDR3 is TGTGCCAGCAGCTCCGCCACTATCGGCTATGGCTACACCTTC. This encodes CASSSATIGYGYTF. V gene TRBV7-9 combines with J gene TRBJ1-2; D gene unclear. Germline V gene sequence: CDR1 SEHNR, CDR2 FQNEAQ (reference sequence). The germline V and J ends were trimmed by 4 bases and 4 bases, with 13 bases remaining between them. This CDR3 region has 14 residues.

The chain employs TRBV12-5 and TRBJ2-6; TRBD1 might be the D (6 bases). CDR3 length: 17 amino acids. Between the trimmed V and J ends, which lost 3 bases and 0 bases, there was a span of 12 bases. The V gene's germline CDR1 is LGHNT and CDR2 FRNRAP. This CDR3 is CASGLSGQISGANVLTF. In DNA, the CDR3 is TGTGCTAGTGGTTTATCCGGACAGATCTCTGGGGCCAACGTCCTGACTTTC.

The gene calls are TRBV2 and TRBJ2-1; D may be TRBD2 (5 bases). Germline loops: CDR1 SNHLY, CDR2 FYNNEI. With 2 bases removed from V and 9 bases from J, the gap between germline ends came to 11 bases. The CDR3 has 13 residues. The CDR3 region is CASSENHRGEQFF. CDR3 sequence (DNA): TGTGCCAGCAGTGAAAATCACCGGGGTGAGCAGTTCTTC. The variable domain in full, completed from reference TRBV2 and TRBJ2-1, reads EPEVTQTPSHQVTQMGQEVILRCVPISNHLYFYWYRQILGQKVEFLVSFYNNEISEKSEIFDDQFSVERPDGSNFTLKIRSTKLEDSAMYFCASSENHRGEQFFGPGTRLTVL.

This clone was seen only a few times. This chain links TRBV19 with TRBJ2-5; 16 positions agree with TRBD2. Looked up from germline, CDR1 is LNHDA and CDR2 is SQIVND (reference sequence). This CDR3 contains 18 residues. Unmatched junction bases numbered 9, after V lost 3 bases and J lost 5 bases. The CDR3 reads CASSISGTSGGARETQYF. For the CDR3, the DNA is TGTGCCAGTAGTATCTCCGGGACTAGCGGGGGGGCTCGGGAGACCCAGTACTTC.